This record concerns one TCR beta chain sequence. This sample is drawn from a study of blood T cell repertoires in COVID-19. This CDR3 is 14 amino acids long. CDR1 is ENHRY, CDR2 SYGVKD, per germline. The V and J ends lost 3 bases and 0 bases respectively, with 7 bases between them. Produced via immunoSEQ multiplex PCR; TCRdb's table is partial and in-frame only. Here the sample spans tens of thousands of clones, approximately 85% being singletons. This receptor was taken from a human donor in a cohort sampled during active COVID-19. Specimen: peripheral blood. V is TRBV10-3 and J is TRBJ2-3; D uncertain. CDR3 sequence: CAISDVQSTDTQYF. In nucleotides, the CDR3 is TGTGCCATCAGTGATGTTCAGAGCACAGATACGCAGTATTTT.